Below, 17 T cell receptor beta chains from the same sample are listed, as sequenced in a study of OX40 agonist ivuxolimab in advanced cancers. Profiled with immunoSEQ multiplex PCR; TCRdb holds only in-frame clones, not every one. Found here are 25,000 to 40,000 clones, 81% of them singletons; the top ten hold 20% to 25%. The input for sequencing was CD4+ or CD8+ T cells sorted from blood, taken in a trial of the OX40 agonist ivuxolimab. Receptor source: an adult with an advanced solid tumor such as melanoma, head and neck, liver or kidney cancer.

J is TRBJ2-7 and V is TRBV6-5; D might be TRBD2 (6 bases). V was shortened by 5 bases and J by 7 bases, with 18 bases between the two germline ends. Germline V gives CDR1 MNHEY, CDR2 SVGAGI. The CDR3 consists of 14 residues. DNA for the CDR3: TGTGCCAGCAGTGAAGAGGGGAGGACTGGGGAGCAGTACTTC. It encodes CASSEEGRTGEQYF.

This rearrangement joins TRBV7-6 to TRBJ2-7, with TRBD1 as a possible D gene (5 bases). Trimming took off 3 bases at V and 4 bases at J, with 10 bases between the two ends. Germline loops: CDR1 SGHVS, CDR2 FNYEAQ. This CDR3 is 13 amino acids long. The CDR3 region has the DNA TGTGCCAGCAGCTTTTCTAGGGGATACGAGCAGTACTTC. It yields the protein CASSFSRGYEQYF. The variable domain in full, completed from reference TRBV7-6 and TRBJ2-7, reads GAGVSQSPRYKVTKRGQDVALRCDPISGHVSLYWYRQALGQGPEFLTYFNYEAQQDKSGLPNDRFSAERPEGSISTLTIQRTEQRDSAMYRCASSFSRGYEQYFGPGTRLTVT.

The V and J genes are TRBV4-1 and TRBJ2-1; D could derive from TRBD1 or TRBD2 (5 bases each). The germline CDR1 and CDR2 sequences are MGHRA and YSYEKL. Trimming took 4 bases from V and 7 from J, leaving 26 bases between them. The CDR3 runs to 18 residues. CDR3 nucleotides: TGCGCCAGCAGCCCCGTGGTCAGACCGGGACCGGCCTTGAATGAGCAGTTCTTC. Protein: CASSPVVRPGPALNEQFF.

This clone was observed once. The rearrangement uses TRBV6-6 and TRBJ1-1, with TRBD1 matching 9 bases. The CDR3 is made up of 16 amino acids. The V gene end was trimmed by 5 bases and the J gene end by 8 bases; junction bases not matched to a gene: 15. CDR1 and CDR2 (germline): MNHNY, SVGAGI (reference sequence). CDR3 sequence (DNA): TGTGCCAGCAGTCCTCCGAGGGACAGGGCGCGGGGAGAAGCTTTCTTT. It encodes CASSPPRDRARGEAFF.

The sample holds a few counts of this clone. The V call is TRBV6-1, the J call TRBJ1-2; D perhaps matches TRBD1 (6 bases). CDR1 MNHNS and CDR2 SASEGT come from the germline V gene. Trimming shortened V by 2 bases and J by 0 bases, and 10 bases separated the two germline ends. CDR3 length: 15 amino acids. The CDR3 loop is CASSETGNPNYGYTF. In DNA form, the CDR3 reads TGTGCCAGCAGTGAAACAGGGAACCCTAACTATGGCTACACCTTC.

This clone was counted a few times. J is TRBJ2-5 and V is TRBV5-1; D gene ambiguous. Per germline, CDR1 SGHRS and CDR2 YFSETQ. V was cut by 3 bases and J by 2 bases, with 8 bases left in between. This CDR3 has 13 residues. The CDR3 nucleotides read TGCGCCAGCAGCTCCCTCGATCAAGAGACCCAGTACTTC. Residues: CASSSLDQETQYF.

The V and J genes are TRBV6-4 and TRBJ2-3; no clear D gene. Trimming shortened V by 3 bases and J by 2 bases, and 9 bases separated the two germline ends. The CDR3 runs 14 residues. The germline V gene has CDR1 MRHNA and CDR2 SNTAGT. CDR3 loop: CASSDWVFTDTQYF. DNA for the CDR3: TGTGCCAGCAGTGATTGGGTTTTCACAGATACGCAGTATTTT.

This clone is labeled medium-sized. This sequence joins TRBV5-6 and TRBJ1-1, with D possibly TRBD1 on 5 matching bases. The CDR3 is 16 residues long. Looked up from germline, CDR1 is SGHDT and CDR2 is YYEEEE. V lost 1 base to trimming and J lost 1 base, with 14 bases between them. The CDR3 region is CASSLYGAGGNTEAFF. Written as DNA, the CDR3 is TGTGCCAGCAGCTTGTACGGGGCGGGAGGGAACACTGAAGCTTTCTTT.

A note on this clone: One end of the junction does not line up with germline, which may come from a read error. CDR3 protein: CASSLTGPQETQYF. As DNA, the CDR3 is TGTGCTAGCAGCTTGACAGGCCCCCAAGAGACCCAGTACTTC. This sequence joins TRBV7-7 and TRBJ2-5; D is perhaps TRBD1 (6 bases). CDR1 and CDR2 (germline): SSHAT, FNYEAQ (reference sequence). This CDR3 is built from 14 residues.

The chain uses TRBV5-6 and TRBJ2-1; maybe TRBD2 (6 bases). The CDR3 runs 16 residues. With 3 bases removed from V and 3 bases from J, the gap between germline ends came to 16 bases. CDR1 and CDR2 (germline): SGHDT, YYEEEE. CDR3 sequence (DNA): TGTGCCAGCAGCTCTTATAGCGGTTTTTTCTACAATGAGCAGTTCTTC. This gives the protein CASSSYSGFFYNEQFF.

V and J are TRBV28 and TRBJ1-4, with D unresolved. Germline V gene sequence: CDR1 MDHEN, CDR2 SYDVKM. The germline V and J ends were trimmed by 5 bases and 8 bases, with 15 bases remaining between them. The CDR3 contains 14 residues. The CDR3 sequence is CASSPPGPGEKLFF. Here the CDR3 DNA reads TGTGCCAGCAGTCCCCCCGGACCCGGAGAAAAACTGTTTTTT.

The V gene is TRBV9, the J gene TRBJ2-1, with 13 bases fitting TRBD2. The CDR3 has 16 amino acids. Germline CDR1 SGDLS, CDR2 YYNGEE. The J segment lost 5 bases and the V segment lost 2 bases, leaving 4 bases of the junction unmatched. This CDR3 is CASSVGTSGTNNEQFF. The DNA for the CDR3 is TGTGCCAGCAGCGTTGGGACTAGCGGGACCAACAATGAGCAGTTCTTC.

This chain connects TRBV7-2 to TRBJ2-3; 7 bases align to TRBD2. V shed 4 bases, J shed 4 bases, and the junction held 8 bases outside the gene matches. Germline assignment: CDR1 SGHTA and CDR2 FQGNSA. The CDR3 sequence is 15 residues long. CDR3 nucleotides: TGTGCCAGCAGCTCCATGGGACTACGGTCAGATACGCAGTATTTT. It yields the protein CASSSMGLRSDTQYF. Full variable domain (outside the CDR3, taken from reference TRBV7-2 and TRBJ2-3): GAGVSQSPSNKVTEKGKDVELRCDPISGHTALYWYRQSLGQGLEFLIYFQGNSAPDKSGLPSDRFSAERTGGSVSTLTIQRTQQEDSAVYLCASSSMGLRSDTQYFGPGTRLTVL.

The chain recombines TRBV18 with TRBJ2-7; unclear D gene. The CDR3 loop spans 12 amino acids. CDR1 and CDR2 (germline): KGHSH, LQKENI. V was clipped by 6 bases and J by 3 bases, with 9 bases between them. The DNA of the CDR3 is TGTGCCAGCTCTCAACAATTCTACGAGCAGTACTTC. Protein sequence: CASSQQFYEQYF.

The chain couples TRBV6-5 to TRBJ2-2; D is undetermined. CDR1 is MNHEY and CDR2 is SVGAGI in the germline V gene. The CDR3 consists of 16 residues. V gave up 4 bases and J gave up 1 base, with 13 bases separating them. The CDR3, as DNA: TGTGCCAGCAGTTTAAAAGGCCGGCTGAACACCGGGGAGCTGTTTTTT. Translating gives CASSLKGRLNTGELFF.

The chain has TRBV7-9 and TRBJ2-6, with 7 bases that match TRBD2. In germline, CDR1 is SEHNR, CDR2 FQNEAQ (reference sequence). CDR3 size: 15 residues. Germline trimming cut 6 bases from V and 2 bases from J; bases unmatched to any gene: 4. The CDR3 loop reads CASSYAGAGANVLTF. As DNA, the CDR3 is TGTGCCAGCAGTTACGCGGGAGCTGGGGCCAACGTCCTGACTTTC.

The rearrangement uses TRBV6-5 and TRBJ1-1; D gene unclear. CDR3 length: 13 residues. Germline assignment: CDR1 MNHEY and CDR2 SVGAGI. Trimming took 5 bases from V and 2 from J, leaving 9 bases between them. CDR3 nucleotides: TGTGCCAGCAGTAATCAAGTTAACACTGAAGCTTTCTTT. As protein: CASSNQVNTEAFF.